The 16 T cell receptor beta chains in this list originate from one sample, sequenced in a study of sequential checkpoint blockade in melanoma. Treatment of the sample: randomized to nivolumab then ipilimumab (arm A) or the reverse (arm B). Only in-frame clones appear in the TCRdb table, and some are missing; sequencing was by immunoSEQ multiplex PCR. The table has under 13,000 clones, 60% to 80% seen once; the top ten hold approximately 30%. The material sequenced was CD8+ T cells sorted from blood (inferred from file names), taken from a patient given nivolumab and ipilimumab in sequence. These receptors originate from a human donor with melanoma.

This clone showed up just once. V and J are TRBV13 and TRBJ2-7; 9 bases match TRBD2. The CDR3 spans 16 residues. The V and J ends lost 4 bases and 2 bases, in that order; junction bases with no gene match: 9. The V gene's germline CDR1 is PRHDT and CDR2 FYEKMQ (reference sequence). CDR3 residues: CASSYGTSPDPYEQYF. DNA of the CDR3: TGTGCCAGCAGCTACGGGACTAGCCCAGACCCCTACGAGCAGTACTTC.

This chain uses TRBV7-6 with TRBJ2-7; TRBD1 is a possible D gene (5 bases). CDR1 SGHVS and CDR2 FNYEAQ come from the germline V gene. V was cut by 1 base and J by 6 bases, with 13 bases left in between. This CDR3 contains 14 residues. In nucleotides, the CDR3 is TGTGCCAGCAGCTTAGAGTCAGGGCCCACCGAGCAGTACTTC. Protein product: CASSLESGPTEQYF.

This chain links TRBV4-3 with TRBJ2-3, with D possibly being TRBD2 (6 bases). This CDR3 has 18 amino acids. Germline V gene sequence: CDR1 LGHNA, CDR2 YSLEER. The ends were cut back, 4 bases at V and 0 bases at J, with 20 bases in the middle. Here the CDR3 DNA reads TGCGCCAGCAGCCGAGGGCTAGCGAAGCTTACTAGCACAGATACGCAGTATTTT. Translation gives CASSRGLAKLTSTDTQYF.

The chain uses TRBV6-1 and TRBJ2-7; TRBD2 is a possible D gene (5 bases). V lost 3 bases, J lost 4 bases, and 7 bases lay in between. This CDR3 is built from 12 residues. CDR1 MNHNS and CDR2 SASEGT come from the germline V gene. The CDR3 loop is CASSDGGYEQYF. CDR3 in DNA: TGTGCCAGCAGTGACGGCGGGTACGAGCAGTACTTC.

The chain uses TRBV29-1 and TRBJ2-7; TRBD1 matches 11 bases. V shed 6 bases, J shed 3 bases, and the junction held 7 bases outside the gene matches. This CDR3 is built from 14 residues. The V gene's germline CDR1 is SQVTM and CDR2 ANQGSEA. The CDR3 is CSVTPGQGDYEQYF. The CDR3 nucleotides are TGCAGCGTAACCCCGGGACAGGGGGACTACGAGCAGTACTTC.

J is TRBJ1-2 and V is TRBV27; no clear D gene. Trimming removed 0 bases from V and 4 bases from J, with 9 bases in between. The CDR3 runs 14 residues. Germline V gene data show CDR1 as MNHEY and CDR2 as SMNVEV (reference sequence). The CDR3 protein is CASSLSGISYGYTF. The CDR3 DNA reads TGTGCCAGCAGTTTATCGGGCATCTCCTATGGCTACACCTTC.

This clone appeared once. The chain joins TRBV6-5 to TRBJ2-1; TRBD1 matches at 7 bases. CDR1 and CDR2 from the germline V gene are MNHEY and SVGAGI. CDR3 length: 13 residues. J was trimmed by 10 bases and V by 6 bases; bases with no gene match: 9. In DNA, the CDR3 is TGTGCCAGCAGGAGGACAGGCGGCGAGGAGCAGTTCTTC. It encodes CASRRTGGEEQFF.

This chain uses TRBV9 with TRBJ2-3, with 8 positions matching TRBD2. Germline CDR1 SGDLS, CDR2 YYNGEE. The ends lost 5 bases at V and 2 bases at J; junction bases unmatched: 7. The CDR3 sequence is 15 residues long. DNA for the CDR3: TGTGCCAGCAGTCGAGCGGGGGTGAACACAGATACGCAGTATTTT. This codes for CASSRAGVNTDTQYF.

This clone has a handful of counts. A far larger clone is a single base away, which makes a read error likely. The chain carries TRBV4-1 and TRBJ2-7; 10 nucleotides agree with TRBD1. Germline trimming cut 8 bases from V and 4 bases from J; bases unmatched to any gene: 11. The CDR3 runs to 15 residues. The germline CDR1 and CDR2 sequences are MGHRA and YSYEKL. The CDR3 loop is CASCPGQGEGYEQYF. Written as DNA, the CDR3 is TGCGCCAGCTGCCCTGGACAGGGGGAAGGGTACGAGCAGTACTTC.

Concerning this clone itself: This is likely an artifact of a read error, given a far larger clone one base away. The same CDR3 arises from other DNA sequences in this sample as well. The chain uses TRBV6-4 and TRBJ2-1, with unresolved D. The CDR3 spans 14 residues. Looked up from germline, CDR1 is MRHNA and CDR2 is SNTAGT. The CDR3 here is CASSDSAEANDQFF. The CDR3 region has the DNA TGTGCCAGCAGTGACTCGGCGGAAGCCAATGATCAGTTCTTC.

In this sample, this clone turned up a few times. V gene TRBV21-1 combines with J gene TRBJ1-1; the table's D call of TRBD1 was not tested on the DNA. TRBV21-1 is classified as a pseudogene. CDR3 length equals 15 residues. CDR3 nucleotides: TGTGCCAGCTGCGCGGAGGGGGCGAAGAACACTGAAGCTTTCTTT. It yields the protein CASCAEGAKNTEAFF.

This clone was seen only a few times. J is TRBJ2-7 and V is TRBV5-4, with D tentatively TRBD2 (6 bases). V dropped 0 bases and J dropped 10 bases, with 11 bases sitting between them. Germline V gene sequence: CDR1 SGHNT, CDR2 YYREEE (reference sequence). The CDR3 sequence is 12 residues long. The CDR3 spells CASSLAPSEQYF. The CDR3 bases are TGTGCCAGCAGCTTGGCGCCTAGCGAACAGTACTTC.

The chain joins TRBV7-9 to TRBJ1-2; 8 bases map to TRBD1. The CDR3 runs 12 residues. Germline CDR1 reads SEHNR; CDR2 reads FQNEAQ (reference sequence). V was clipped by 3 bases and J by 6 bases; unmatched bases: 0. The CDR3 sequence is CASSLDRDGYTF. CDR3 nucleotide sequence: TGTGCCAGCAGCTTGGACAGGGATGGCTACACCTTC.

This clone was detected a few times. The chain recombines TRBV6-5 with TRBJ1-1, with D perhaps matching TRBD1 (6 bases). The CDR3 extends over 13 amino acids. Per germline, CDR1 MNHEY and CDR2 SVGAGI. Trimming cost V 2 bases and J 4 bases, with 8 bases left between them. CDR3 region: CASSYEGVTEAFF. CDR3 nucleotide sequence: TGTGCCAGCAGTTACGAGGGGGTCACTGAAGCTTTCTTT.

V is TRBV4-2 and J is TRBJ2-5; unclear D gene. Germline assignment: CDR1 LGHNA and CDR2 YNFKEQ. CDR3 length equals 13 residues. With 2 bases removed from V and 4 bases from J, the gap between germline ends came to 8 bases. CDR3 loop: CASSQTHPETQYF. CDR3 bases: TGTGCCAGCAGCCAAACACATCCAGAGACCCAGTACTTC.

The chain couples TRBV27 to TRBJ2-7; a weak D match, TRBD2 (6 bases). The germline V gene has CDR1 MNHEY and CDR2 SMNVEV (reference sequence). The CDR3 is 15 residues long. V was trimmed by 2 bases and J by 0 bases, leaving 11 bases between them. Here the CDR3 DNA reads TGTGCCAGCAGTTTAAGCGCTAGCGTCTCCTACGAGCAGTACTTC. As protein: CASSLSASVSYEQYF.